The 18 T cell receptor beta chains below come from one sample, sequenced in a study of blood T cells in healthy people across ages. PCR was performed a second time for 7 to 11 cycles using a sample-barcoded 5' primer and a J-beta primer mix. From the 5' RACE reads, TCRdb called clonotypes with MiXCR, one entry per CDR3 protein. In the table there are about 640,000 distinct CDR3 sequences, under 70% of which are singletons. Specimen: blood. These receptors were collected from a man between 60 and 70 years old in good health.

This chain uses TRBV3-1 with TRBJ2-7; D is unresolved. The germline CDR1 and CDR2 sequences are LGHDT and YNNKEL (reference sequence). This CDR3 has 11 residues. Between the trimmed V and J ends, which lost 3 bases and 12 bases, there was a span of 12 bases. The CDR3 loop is CASSHGPMVYF. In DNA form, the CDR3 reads TGTGCCAGCAGCCATGGGCCAATGGTGTACTTC.

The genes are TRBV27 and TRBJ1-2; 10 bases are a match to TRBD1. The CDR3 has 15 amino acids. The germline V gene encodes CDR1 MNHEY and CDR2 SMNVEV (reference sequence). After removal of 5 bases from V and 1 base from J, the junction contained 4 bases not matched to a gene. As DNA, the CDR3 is TGTGCCAGCAGTCCCGGACAGGGGGGTAACTATGGCTACACCTTC. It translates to CASSPGQGGNYGYTF.

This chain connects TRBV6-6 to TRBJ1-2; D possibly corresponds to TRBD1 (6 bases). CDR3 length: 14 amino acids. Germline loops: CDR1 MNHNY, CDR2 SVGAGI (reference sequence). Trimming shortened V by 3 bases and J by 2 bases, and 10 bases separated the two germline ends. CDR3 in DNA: TGTGCCAGCAGTTATCAGGGGCGAAACTATGGCTACACCTTC. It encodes CASSYQGRNYGYTF.

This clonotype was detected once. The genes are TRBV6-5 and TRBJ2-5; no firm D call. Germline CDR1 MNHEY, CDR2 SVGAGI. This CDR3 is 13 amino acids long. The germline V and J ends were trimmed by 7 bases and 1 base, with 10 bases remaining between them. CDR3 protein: CASTEDGQETQYF. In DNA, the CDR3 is TGTGCCAGCACCGAGGACGGCCAAGAGACCCAGTACTTC.

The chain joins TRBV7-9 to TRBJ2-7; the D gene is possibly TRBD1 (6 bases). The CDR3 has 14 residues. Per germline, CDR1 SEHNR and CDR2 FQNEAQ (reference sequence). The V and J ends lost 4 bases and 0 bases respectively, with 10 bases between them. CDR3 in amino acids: CASSSGTSSYEQYF. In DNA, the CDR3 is TGTGCCAGCAGCTCCGGGACAAGCTCCTACGAGCAGTACTTC. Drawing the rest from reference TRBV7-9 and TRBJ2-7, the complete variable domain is DTGVSQNPRHKITKRGQNVTFRCDPISEHNRLYWYRQTLGQGPEFLTYFQNEAQLEKSRLLSDRFSAERPKGSFSTLEIQRTEQGDSAMYLCASSSGTSSYEQYFGPGTRLTVT.

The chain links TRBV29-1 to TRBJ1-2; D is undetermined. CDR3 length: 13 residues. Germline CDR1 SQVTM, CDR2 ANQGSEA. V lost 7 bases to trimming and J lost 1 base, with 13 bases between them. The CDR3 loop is CSALKRSNYGYTF. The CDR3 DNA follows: TGCAGCGCCCTTAAACGGAGTAACTATGGCTACACCTTC.

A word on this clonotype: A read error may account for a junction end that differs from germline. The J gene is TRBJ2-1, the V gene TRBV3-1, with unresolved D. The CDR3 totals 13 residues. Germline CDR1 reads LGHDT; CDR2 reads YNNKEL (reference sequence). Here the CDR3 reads CAGSPDLNNEQFF. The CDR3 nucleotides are TGTGCCGGCAGCCCGGACCTGAACAATGAGCAGTTCTTC.

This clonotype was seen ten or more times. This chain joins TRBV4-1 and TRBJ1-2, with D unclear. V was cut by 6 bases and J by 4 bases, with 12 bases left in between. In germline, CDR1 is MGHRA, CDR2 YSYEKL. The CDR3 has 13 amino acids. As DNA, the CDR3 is TGCGCCAGCAGTCTTGATGGCTCCTATGGCTACACCTTC. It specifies CASSLDGSYGYTF.

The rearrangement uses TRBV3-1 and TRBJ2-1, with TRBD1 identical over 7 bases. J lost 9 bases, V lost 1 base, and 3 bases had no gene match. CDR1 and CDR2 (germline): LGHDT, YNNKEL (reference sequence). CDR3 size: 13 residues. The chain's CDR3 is CASSQGAGGEQFF. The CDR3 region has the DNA TGTGCCAGCAGCCAAGGCGCAGGGGGTGAGCAGTTCTTC.

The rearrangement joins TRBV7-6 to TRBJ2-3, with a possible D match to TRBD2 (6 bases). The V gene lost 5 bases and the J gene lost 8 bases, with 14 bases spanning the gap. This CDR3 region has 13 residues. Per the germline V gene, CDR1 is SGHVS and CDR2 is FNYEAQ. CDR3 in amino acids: CASSPGRTGTQYF. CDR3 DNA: TGTGCCAGCAGCCCAGGGAGGACGGGTACGCAGTATTTT.

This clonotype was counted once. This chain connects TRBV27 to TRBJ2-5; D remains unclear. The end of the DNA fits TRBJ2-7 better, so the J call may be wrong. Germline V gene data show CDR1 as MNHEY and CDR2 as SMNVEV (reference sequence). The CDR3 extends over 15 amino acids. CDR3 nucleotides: TGTGCCAGCAGCCCGCTGACCACGTTGGACTACGAGCAGTACTTC. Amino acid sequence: CASSPLTTLDYEQYF.

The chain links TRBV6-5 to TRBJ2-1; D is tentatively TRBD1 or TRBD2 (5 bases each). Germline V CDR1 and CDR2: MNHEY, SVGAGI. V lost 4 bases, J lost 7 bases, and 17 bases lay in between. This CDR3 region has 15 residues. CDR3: CASSSTGTALNEQFF. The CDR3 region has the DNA TGTGCCAGCAGTTCCACCGGGACCGCTCTTAATGAGCAGTTCTTC.

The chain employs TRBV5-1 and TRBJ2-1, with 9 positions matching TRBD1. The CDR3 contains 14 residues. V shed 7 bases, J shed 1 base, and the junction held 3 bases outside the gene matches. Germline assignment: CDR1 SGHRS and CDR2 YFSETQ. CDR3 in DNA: TGCGCCAGCGGACAGGGGTGGTCCTACAATGAGCAGTTCTTC. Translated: CASGQGWSYNEQFF.

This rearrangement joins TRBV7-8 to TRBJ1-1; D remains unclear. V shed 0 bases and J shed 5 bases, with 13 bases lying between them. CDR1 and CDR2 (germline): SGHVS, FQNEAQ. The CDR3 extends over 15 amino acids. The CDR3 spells CASSLALSDKTEAFF. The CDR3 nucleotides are TGTGCCAGCAGCTTAGCGCTGTCAGATAAAACTGAAGCTTTCTTT.

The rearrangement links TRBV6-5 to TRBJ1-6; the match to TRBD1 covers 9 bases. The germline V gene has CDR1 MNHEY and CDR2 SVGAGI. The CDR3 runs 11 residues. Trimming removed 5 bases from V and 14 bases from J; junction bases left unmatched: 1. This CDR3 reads CASSDRGTLHF. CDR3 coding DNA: TGTGCCAGCAGTGACAGGGGGACCCTCCACTTT.

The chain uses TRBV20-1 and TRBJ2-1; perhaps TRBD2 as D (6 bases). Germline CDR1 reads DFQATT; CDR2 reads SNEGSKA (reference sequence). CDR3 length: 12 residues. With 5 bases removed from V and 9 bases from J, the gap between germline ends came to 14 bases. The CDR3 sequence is CSAGPGGSEQFF. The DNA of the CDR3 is TGCAGTGCTGGCCCTGGAGGGAGTGAGCAGTTCTTC.

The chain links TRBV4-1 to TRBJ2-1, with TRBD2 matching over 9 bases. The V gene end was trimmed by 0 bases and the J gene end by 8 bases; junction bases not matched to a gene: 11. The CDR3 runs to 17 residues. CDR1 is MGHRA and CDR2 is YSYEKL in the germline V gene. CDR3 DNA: TGCGCCAGCAGCCAAGATTGGGGTAGCGGGGGTCCCGATGAGCAGTTCTTC. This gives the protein CASSQDWGSGGPDEQFF.

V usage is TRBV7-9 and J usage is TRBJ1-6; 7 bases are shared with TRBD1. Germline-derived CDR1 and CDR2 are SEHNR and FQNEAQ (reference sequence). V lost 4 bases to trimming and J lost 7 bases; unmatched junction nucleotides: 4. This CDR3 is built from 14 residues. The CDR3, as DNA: TGTGCCAGCAGCTCGACAGGGACAAATTCACCCCTCCACTTT. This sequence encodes CASSSTGTNSPLHF.